This T cell receptor (beta chain) was sequenced for a study of T-cell memory formation after mild COVID-19. Whole-study context: The study found TCR clusters largely donor specific. Overall study findings and caveats: CD4+ contracting clones were mainly CM and EM; CD8+ ones, EMRA. Some SARS-CoV-2-responding clones were already detected in memory before infection.

Sample barcodes and UMIs were carried by the TCR alpha and TCR beta cDNA libraries that 5'RACE generated with constant-segment primers. One entry per CDR3 protein, called by TCRdb with MiXCR from the 5' RACE reads. The sample lists more than 110,000 distinct CDR3 sequences, more than 13% seen once, with around 30% in the top ten. This clonotype was recorded at least ten times. Its target is not known. There are 16 residues in the CDR3. The V end lost 1 base, the J end lost 0 bases, and 9 bases lay between the germline ends. Per the germline V gene, CDR1 is KGHDR and CDR2 is SFDVKD. This TCR was sampled from an adult woman who had mild COVID-19 (a few samples of this study predate the infection). Cell type and time point are not known. Sequenced material: PBMCs or a T cell subset sorted from them (not recorded which). The V call is TRBV24-1, the J call TRBJ2-1; D is unclear. The CDR3 loop is CATSDFGRSSYNEQFF. CDR3 in DNA: TGTGCCACCAGTGATTTTGGGCGGAGCTCCTACAATGAGCAGTTCTTC.